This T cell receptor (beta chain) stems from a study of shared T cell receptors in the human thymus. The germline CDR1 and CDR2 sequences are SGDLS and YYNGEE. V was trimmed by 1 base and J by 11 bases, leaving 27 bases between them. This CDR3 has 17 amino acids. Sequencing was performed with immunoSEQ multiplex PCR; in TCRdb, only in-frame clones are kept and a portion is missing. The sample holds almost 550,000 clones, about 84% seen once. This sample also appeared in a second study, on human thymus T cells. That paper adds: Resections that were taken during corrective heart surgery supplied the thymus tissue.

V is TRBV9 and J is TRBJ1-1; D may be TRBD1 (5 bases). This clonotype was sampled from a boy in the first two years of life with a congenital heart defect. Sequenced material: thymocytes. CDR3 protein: CASSVIWVIPKWGDAFF. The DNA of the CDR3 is TGTGCCAGCAGCGTAATCTGGGTTATTCCGAAATGGGGGGATGCTTTCTTT.